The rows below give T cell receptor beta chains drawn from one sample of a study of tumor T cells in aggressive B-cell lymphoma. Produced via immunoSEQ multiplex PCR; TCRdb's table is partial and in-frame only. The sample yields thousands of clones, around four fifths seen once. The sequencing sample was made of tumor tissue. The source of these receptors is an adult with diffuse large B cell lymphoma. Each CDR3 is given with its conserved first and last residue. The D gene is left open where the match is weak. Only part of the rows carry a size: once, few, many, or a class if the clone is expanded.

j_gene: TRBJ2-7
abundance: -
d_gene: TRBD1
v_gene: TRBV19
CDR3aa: CASSIQGDVYEQYF
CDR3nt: TGTGCCAGTAGTATACAGGGGGATGTCTACGAGCAGTACTTC

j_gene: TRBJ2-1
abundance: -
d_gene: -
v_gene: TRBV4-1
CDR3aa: CASSQGSGYNEQFF
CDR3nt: TGCGCCAGCAGCCAAGGGTCAGGGTACAATGAGCAGTTCTTC

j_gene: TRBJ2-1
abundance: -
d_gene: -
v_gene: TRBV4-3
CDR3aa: CASSQGLAGVQNEQFF
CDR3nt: TGCGCCAGCAGCCAAGGGTTGGCAGGGGTTCAGAATGAGCAGTTCTTC

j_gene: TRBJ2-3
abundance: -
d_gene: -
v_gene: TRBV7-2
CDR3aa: CASSLGGADTDTQYF
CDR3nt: TGTGCCAGCAGCCTTGGGGGGGCAGACACAGATACGCAGTATTTT

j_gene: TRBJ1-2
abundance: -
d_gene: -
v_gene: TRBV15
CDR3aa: CATSEGLYGYTF
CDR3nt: TGTGCCACCAGCGAGGGTCTGTATGGCTACACCTTC

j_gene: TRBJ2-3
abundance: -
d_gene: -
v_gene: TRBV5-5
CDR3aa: CASSLALIETQYF
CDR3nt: TGTGCCAGCAGCTTGGCCCTGATTGAGACGCAGTATTTT

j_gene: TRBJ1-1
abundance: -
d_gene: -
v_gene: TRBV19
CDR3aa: CASSIVRGWVTEAFF
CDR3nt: TGTGCCAGTAGTATAGTGCGGGGCTGGGTCACTGAAGCTTTCTTT

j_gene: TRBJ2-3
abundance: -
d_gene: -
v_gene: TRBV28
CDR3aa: CASSLGDTITDTQYF
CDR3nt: TGTGCCAGCAGTTTAGGGGACACGATCACAGATACGCAGTATTTT

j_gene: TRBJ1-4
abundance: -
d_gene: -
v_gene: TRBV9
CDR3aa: CASSRGGVSNEKLFF
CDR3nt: TGTGCCAGCAGCCGCGGAGGGGTTTCTAATGAAAAACTGTTTTTT

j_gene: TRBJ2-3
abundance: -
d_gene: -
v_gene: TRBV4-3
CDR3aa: CASSQDRRGAGTDTQYF
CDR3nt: TGCGCCAGCAGCCAAGATCGCAGGGGTGCTGGCACAGATACGCAGTATTTT

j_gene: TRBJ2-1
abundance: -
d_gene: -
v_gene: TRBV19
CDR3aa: CASSAGQFSSYNEQFF
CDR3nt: TGTGCCAGTAGTGCCGGACAGTTTAGCTCCTACAATGAGCAGTTCTTC

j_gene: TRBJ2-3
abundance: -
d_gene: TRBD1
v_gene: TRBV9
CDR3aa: CASSPGTESTDTQYF
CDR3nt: TGTGCCAGCAGCCCCGGGACAGAGAGCACAGATACGCAGTATTTT

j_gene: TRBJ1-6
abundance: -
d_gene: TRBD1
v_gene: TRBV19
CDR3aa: CASSIETTGYSPFHF
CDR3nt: TGTGCCAGTAGTATTGAAACGACAGGGTATTCACCCTTCCACTTT

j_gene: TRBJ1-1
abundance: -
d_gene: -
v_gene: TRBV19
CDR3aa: CASSMAGENTEAFF
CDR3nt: TGTGCCAGTAGTATGGCAGGGGAGAACACTGAAGCTTTCTTT

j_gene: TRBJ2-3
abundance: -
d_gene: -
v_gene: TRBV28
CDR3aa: CASSPLAEGPDTQYF
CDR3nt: TGTGCCAGCAGTCCTTTGGCGGAGGGGCCAGATACGCAGTATTTT

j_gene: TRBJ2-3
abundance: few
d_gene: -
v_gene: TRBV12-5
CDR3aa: CASGYSGRVAPDTQYF
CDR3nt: TGTGCTAGTGGTTATTCAGGCAGGGTTGCCCCAGATACGCAGTATTTT

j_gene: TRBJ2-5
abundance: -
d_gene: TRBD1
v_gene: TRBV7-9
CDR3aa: CASSLGTGGFQETQYF
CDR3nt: TGTGCCAGCAGCTTAGGGACAGGGGGCTTCCAAGAGACCCAGTACTTC

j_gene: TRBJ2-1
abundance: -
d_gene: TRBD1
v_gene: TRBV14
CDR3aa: CASSPYSGTGSYNEQFF
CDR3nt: TGTGCCAGCAGCCCATACTCCGGGACAGGGTCTTACAATGAGCAGTTCTTC

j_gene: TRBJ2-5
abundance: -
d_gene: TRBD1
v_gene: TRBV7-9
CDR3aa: CASSSPGQGIETQYF
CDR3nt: TGTGCCAGCAGCTCCCCGGGACAGGGGATAGAGACCCAGTACTTC

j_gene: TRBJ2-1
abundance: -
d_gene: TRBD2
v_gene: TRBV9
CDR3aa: CASSPTSGGPREQFF
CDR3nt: TGTGCCAGCAGCCCTACTAGCGGGGGGCCCCGAGAGCAGTTCTTC

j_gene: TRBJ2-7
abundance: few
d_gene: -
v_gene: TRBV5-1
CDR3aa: CASSLGSGMAYEQYF
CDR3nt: TGCGCCAGCAGCTTGGGATCGGGAATGGCCTACGAGCAGTACTTC

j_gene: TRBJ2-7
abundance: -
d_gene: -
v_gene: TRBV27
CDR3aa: CASSDRTYEQYF
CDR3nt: TGTGCCAGCAGCGACAGAACCTACGAGCAGTACTTC

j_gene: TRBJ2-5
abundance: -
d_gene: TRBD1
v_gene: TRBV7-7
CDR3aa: CASSLGTAQETQYF
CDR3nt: TGTGCTAGCAGCCTCGGGACAGCGCAAGAGACCCAGTACTTC

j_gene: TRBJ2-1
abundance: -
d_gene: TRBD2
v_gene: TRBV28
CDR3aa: CASNPSGGFYNEQFF
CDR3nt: TGTGCCAGCAACCCCAGCGGGGGGTTCTACAATGAGCAGTTCTTC

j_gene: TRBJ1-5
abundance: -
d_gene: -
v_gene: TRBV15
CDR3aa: CATSRDHTNQPQHF
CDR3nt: TGTGCCACCAGCAGAGATCACACAAATCAGCCCCAGCATTTT

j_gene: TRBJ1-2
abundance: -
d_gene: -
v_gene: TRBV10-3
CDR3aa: CAISAVAAQGLLVANYGYTF
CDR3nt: -

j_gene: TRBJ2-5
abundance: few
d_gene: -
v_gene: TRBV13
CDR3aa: CASSSSGETQYF
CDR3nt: TGTGCCAGCAGCTCCTCAGGAGAGACCCAGTACTTC

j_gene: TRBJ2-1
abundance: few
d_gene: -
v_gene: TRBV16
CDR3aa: CASSQSDGDEQFF
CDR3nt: TGTGCCAGCAGCCAATCCGACGGGGATGAGCAGTTCTTC

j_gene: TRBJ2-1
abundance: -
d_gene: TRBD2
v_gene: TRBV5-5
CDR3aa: CASGTSGANEQFF
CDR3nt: TGTGCCAGCGGGACTAGCGGGGCCAATGAGCAGTTCTTC

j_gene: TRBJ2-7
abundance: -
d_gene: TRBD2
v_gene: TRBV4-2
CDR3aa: CASSQDPPSGSPRGEQYF
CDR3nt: TGTGCCAGCAGCCAAGACCCCCCTAGCGGGAGCCCTCGGGGGGAGCAGTACTTC

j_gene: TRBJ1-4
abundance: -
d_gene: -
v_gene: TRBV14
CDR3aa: CASSLALSPTNEKLFF
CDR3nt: TGTGCCAGCAGCCTTGCCCTAAGCCCAACTAATGAAAAACTGTTTTTT

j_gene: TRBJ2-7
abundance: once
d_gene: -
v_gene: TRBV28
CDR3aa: CASSPLYSYEQYF
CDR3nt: TGTGCCAGCAGCCCTTTGTACTCCTACGAGCAGTACTTC

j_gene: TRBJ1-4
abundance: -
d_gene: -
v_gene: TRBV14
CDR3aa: CASSQVDSSNEKLFF
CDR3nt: TGTGCCAGCAGCCAAGTTGACAGTAGTAATGAAAAACTGTTTTTT

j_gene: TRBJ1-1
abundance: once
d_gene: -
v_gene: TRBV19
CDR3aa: CASSIGPGTEAFF
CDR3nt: TGTGCCAGTAGTATTGGGCCAGGCACTGAAGCTTTCTTT

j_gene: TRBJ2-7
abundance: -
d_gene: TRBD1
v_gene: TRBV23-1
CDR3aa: CASSPGALTGAKSYEQYF
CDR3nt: TGCGCCAGCAGTCCAGGGGCCCTCACAGGGGCGAAGTCCTACGAGCAGTACTTC